The 21 T cell receptor beta chains below all came from one sample that was sequenced in a study of T-cell reconstitution after alpha-beta-depleted transplantation in children listed by TCRdb under 2016. The library was made by PCR. Sequencing was performed on an Illumina HiSeq 2500. To normalize quantification of the TCRbeta repertoire, the TCR libraries were built with molecular barcoding that relied on unique molecular identifiers. TCRdb reprocessed the public reads (quality trimming at Q25 with fastp, clone calling with MiXCR) and kept in-frame beta chains. Merged by CDR3 protein, the rows form single entries marked with the most common genes and DNA. This sample has 100,000 or so distinct CDR3 sequences in its table, and about a quarter of those were observed once. The ten largest clones take up 20% to 25% of the sample. In light of the paper, this sample's treatment or condition label describes: allogeneic hematopoietic cell transplantation with graft depleted of TCRalphabeta T cells and CD19 B cells.

Here the sequenced sample was PBMCs, taken before TCRalphabeta/CD19-depleted stem cell transplant. These receptors all stem from a boy aged 2 to 9 with acute lymphoblastic leukemia, due to receive a stem cell transplant.

The chain has TRBV10-3 and TRBJ2-3; TRBD2 aligns across 7 bases. Germline V lookup: CDR1 ENHRY, CDR2 SYGVKD. Trimming removed 1 base from V and 2 bases from J; junction bases left unmatched: 6. The CDR3 runs 16 residues. The CDR3 is CAISEWAGDFTDTQYF. As DNA, the CDR3 is TGTGCCATCAGTGAGTGGGCGGGGGACTTCACAGATACGCAGTATTTT.

This clonotype was found a few times. This sequence joins TRBV10-3 and TRBJ1-1, with D tentatively TRBD1 (6 bases). CDR1 and CDR2 from the germline V gene are ENHRY and SYGVKD. The V gene lost 2 bases and the J gene lost 0 bases, with 10 bases spanning the gap. The CDR3 sequence is 15 residues long. This CDR3 reads CAISETGQLNTEAFF. CDR3 nucleotide sequence: TGTGCCATCAGTGAGACTGGACAGTTGAACACTGAAGCTTTCTTT.

This clonotype was recorded at least ten times. This chain joins TRBV5-1 and TRBJ2-1; 10 bases align to TRBD2. Germline-derived CDR1 and CDR2 are SGHRS and YFSETQ. The CDR3 contains 11 residues. V shed 5 bases, J shed 14 bases, and the junction held 4 bases outside the gene matches. This CDR3 is CASRSSGSKFF. The CDR3 nucleotides are TGCGCCAGCAGGTCTAGCGGGAGCAAGTTCTTC.

In its sample, this clonotype was seen many times. This rearrangement joins TRBV5-1 to TRBJ2-3, with 10 bases fitting TRBD2. From germline, CDR1 is SGHRS and CDR2 YFSETQ. Trimming took 5 bases from V and 5 from J; bases not matched to a gene: 8. The CDR3 sequence is 15 residues long. CDR3 sequence: CASRRTSGSGDTQYF. CDR3 nucleotide sequence: TGCGCCAGCAGGCGGACTAGCGGAAGTGGAGATACGCAGTATTTT.

This chain links TRBV5-6 with TRBJ1-3; unclear D gene. CDR3 size: 13 residues. CDR1 and CDR2 (germline): SGHDT, YYEEEE. V was clipped by 4 bases and J by 9 bases, with 14 bases between them. CDR3 DNA sequence: TGTGCCAGCAGCCCACGGACCTCGGGCACCATATATTTT. It codes for CASSPRTSGTIYF.

The J gene is TRBJ2-3, the V gene TRBV20-1, with 8 bases aligning to TRBD2. V lost 1 base to trimming and J lost 6 bases; unmatched junction nucleotides: 9. The CDR3 loop spans 15 amino acids. The V gene's germline CDR1 is DFQATT and CDR2 SNEGSKA (reference sequence). The chain's CDR3 is CSARGGGLESDTQYF. CDR3 DNA: TGCAGTGCTAGAGGGGGGGGACTAGAGTCGGATACGCAGTATTTT.

This clonotype was counted many times. This rearrangement joins TRBV5-5 to TRBJ2-7; maybe TRBD1 (6 bases). V lost 5 bases to trimming and J lost 9 bases, with 12 bases between them. Germline V gives CDR1 SGHKS, CDR2 YYEKEE (reference sequence). The CDR3 totals 11 residues. The DNA for the CDR3 is TGTGCCAGCAGTTCGAACAGGGCGCAGTACTTC. Protein: CASSSNRAQYF.

In its sample, this clonotype was seen a few times. The chain carries TRBV7-2 and TRBJ2-5; D is unclear. This CDR3 has 15 residues. Trimming took off 3 bases at V and 5 bases at J, with 16 bases between the two ends. Germline CDR1 SGHTA, CDR2 FQGNSA. The CDR3 reads CASSFTIGQWETQYF. CDR3 in DNA: TGTGCCAGCAGCTTTACGATAGGGCAGTGGGAGACCCAGTACTTC.

Ten or more counts support this clonotype. The chain has TRBV15 and TRBJ2-7; D may be TRBD1 or TRBD2 (5 bases each). The CDR3 contains 13 residues. Germline values: CDR1 LNHNV, CDR2 YYDKDF (reference sequence). With 7 bases removed from V and 5 bases from J, the gap between germline ends came to 15 bases. CDR3 protein: CATNSGDLDEQYF. The CDR3 DNA reads TGTGCCACCAATTCCGGGGACCTCGACGAGCAGTACTTC.

The rearrangement uses TRBV14 and TRBJ1-5; D may be TRBD1 (6 bases). Between the trimmed V and J ends, which lost 6 bases and 12 bases, there was a span of 18 bases. The CDR3 is 13 amino acids. Germline V CDR1 and CDR2: SGHDN, FVKESK. The DNA for the CDR3 is TGTGCCAGCAGTTCCACCCTACAGGGCGTCCAGCATTTT. As protein: CASSSTLQGVQHF.

The chain carries TRBV6-1 and TRBJ2-1; 8 positions match TRBD1. Losses at the gene ends were 8 bases for V and 7 bases for J; bases not matched to a gene: 10. The CDR3 runs to 14 residues. CDR1 MNHNS and CDR2 SASEGT come from the germline V gene. CDR3 nucleotide sequence: TGTGCCAGCGGCGGACAGGGTGGCGTGAATGAGCAGTTCTTC. Its translation: CASGGQGGVNEQFF.

This clonotype was seen only a few times. The chain uses TRBV7-2 and TRBJ1-5; D gene unclear. The V end was cut by 0 bases, the J end by 2 bases, with 8 bases between. Looked up from germline, CDR1 is SGHTA and CDR2 is FQGNSA. The CDR3 contains 15 residues. As DNA, the CDR3 is TGTGCCAGCAGCTTAGCGGGGTCCCGCAATCAGCCCCAGCATTTT. It yields the protein CASSLAGSRNQPQHF.

V is TRBV5-1 and J is TRBJ2-4; TRBD2 aligns across 7 bases. This CDR3 spans 16 amino acids. The V gene end was trimmed by 4 bases and the J gene end by 0 bases; junction bases not matched to a gene: 7. Germline V gene data show CDR1 as SGHRS and CDR2 as YFSETQ. The CDR3 DNA reads TGCGCCAGCAGCGTCGGGACTAACATAGCCAAAAACATTCAGTACTTC. It yields the protein CASSVGTNIAKNIQYF.

This chain links TRBV9 with TRBJ2-1, with D uncertain. The V gene lost 6 bases and the J gene lost 8 bases, with 18 bases spanning the gap. The CDR3 is made up of 14 amino acids. Germline lookup yields CDR1 SGDLS and CDR2 YYNGEE. CDR3 in DNA: TGTGCCAGCAACTACCCGGGCCTTGGGGATGAGCAGTTCTTC. As protein: CASNYPGLGDEQFF.

The chain is built from TRBV3-1 and TRBJ2-7; D may correspond to TRBD1 or TRBD2 (5 bases each). Germline CDR1 LGHDT, CDR2 YNNKEL (reference sequence). V lost 3 bases to trimming and J lost 3 bases, with 9 bases between them. The CDR3 consists of 13 residues. This chain's CDR3 is CASSHGGDYEQYF. The CDR3 nucleotides read TGTGCCAGCAGCCATGGGGGAGACTACGAGCAGTACTTC.

The chain is built from TRBV12-3 or TRBV12-4 and TRBJ2-2, with D tentatively TRBD2 (6 bases). CDR3 length: 15 amino acids. The V end was cut by 6 bases, the J end by 4 bases, with 15 bases between. CDR3 DNA sequence: TGTGCCAGCAGCCCAATCCGGGGGAGCACCGGGGAGCTGTTTTTT. Translation gives CASSPIRGSTGELFF.

A few counts support this clonotype. V usage is TRBV4-3 and J usage is TRBJ1-2; 8 bases line up with TRBD1. Germline V gene data show CDR1 as LGHNA and CDR2 as YSLEER. The CDR3 is 14 residues long. J was trimmed by 3 bases and V by 0 bases; bases with no gene match: 0. The CDR3 nucleotides read TGCGCCAGCAGCCAAGAGACAGGGGACTATGGCTACACCTTC. This gives the protein CASSQETGDYGYTF.

The chain combines TRBV12-3 or TRBV12-4 with TRBJ2-5; D unresolved. Trimming took 1 base from V and 3 from J, leaving 12 bases between them. This CDR3 comprises 15 residues. As DNA, the CDR3 is TGTGCCAGCAGTTTAGGCATAAACTCAGAAGAGACCCAGTACTTC. This gives the protein CASSLGINSEETQYF.

V is TRBV28 and J is TRBJ2-7; weak D call: TRBD2 (6 bases). The CDR3 loop spans 16 amino acids. V lost 6 bases and J 3 bases, leaving 21 bases between the germline ends. In germline, CDR1 is MDHEN, CDR2 SYDVKM. The CDR3 loop reads CASSRQRRALVYEQYF. As DNA, the CDR3 is TGTGCCAGCAGCCGGCAGCGGAGGGCCCTCGTCTACGAGCAGTACTTC.

This clonotype was found once. This chain joins TRBV6-1 and TRBJ2-5, with a tentative D call TRBD1 (6 bases). Trimming removed 6 bases from V and 3 bases from J, with 11 bases in between. The CDR3 sequence is 13 residues long. CDR1 is MNHNS and CDR2 is SASEGT in the germline V gene. CDR3 in amino acids: CASRMQGKETQYF. Written as DNA, the CDR3 is TGTGCCAGCAGAATGCAGGGGAAAGAGACCCAGTACTTC.

This chain links TRBV20-1 with TRBJ2-5, with D tentatively TRBD1 (5 bases). This CDR3 is built from 13 residues. Germline CDR1 and CDR2: DFQATT and SNEGSKA (reference sequence). V dropped 0 bases and J dropped 4 bases, with 9 bases sitting between them. The CDR3 coding sequence is TGCAGTGCTAGAGAGGGGCTATCAGAGACCCAGTACTTC. It specifies CSAREGLSETQYF.